This T cell receptor beta chain is from a study of shared clonotypes between healthy human individuals. In replicate PCRs of sorted subsets, roughly 190 ng DNA, approximately 32,000 T cell genomes, was used. How the authors handled the data: In the immunoSEQ data, sequences were junction-only and lacked quality scores, so filtering differed. This table comes from immunoSEQ multiplex PCR, and its TCRdb copy is limited to in-frame clones, with some not included. V, J and clone size derive from that table, while D and trimming were established from the DNA sequence. The sample contains around 2.1 million clones, 93% of which appear only once. Whole-study results and caveats: Among donors, the sharing of clonotypes was expected to be influenced by sequencing depth. Sampling involved blood alone; tissue repertoires likely differ.

The ends lost 3 bases at V and 8 bases at J; junction bases unmatched: 19. Germline V gene lookup returns CDR1 MNHEY and CDR2 SMNVEV (reference sequence). The CDR3 has 18 residues. Naivety among CD8 cells was defined by CD45RO negativity and positive CCR7 selection, thereby excluding terminally differentiated effector memory CD45RA+ cells. Remarks on this clone: Antigen specificity is unknown.

V and J are TRBV27 and TRBJ2-1; 7 bases map to TRBD2. Sequencing used naive CD8+ T cells from PBMCs. This clonotype was obtained from a man between 18 and 35 years old in good health. Some clones in this sample may be carry-over from other donors' samples. CDR3: CASSLLLGGYQPQYEQFF. The CDR3 nucleotides are TGTGCCAGCAGTTTGCTTCTGGGGGGGTACCAACCTCAATATGAGCAGTTCTTC.